The 21 T cell receptor beta chains below come from one sample, sequenced in a study of control samples from healthy donors and cancer patients. Repertoires were generated with immunoSEQ multiplex PCR, while TCRdb's copy carries only in-frame clones and drops some. The profile shows some 150,000 clones, 80% to 95% of them singletons. What was sequenced was blood. These TCRs come from a man in his thirties or forties in good health.

The chain combines TRBV6-6 with TRBJ1-3; unclear D gene. The CDR3 extends over 11 amino acids. The V and J ends lost 10 bases and 1 base respectively, with 5 bases between them. Looked up from germline, CDR1 is MNHNY and CDR2 is SVGAGI (reference sequence). As DNA, the CDR3 is TGTGCCACCGTTTCTGGAAACACCATATATTTT. Residues: CATVSGNTIYF.

This clone has a handful of counts. The chain joins TRBV7-6 to TRBJ1-1; D ambiguous. The CDR3 consists of 13 residues. Germline CDR1 and CDR2: SGHVS and FNYEAQ. V was cut by 1 base and J by 3 bases, with 6 bases left in between. The DNA for the CDR3 is TGTGCCAGCAGCTTAGAAAGCTACACTGAAGCTTTCTTT. Translating gives CASSLESYTEAFF.

The chain uses TRBV30 and TRBJ1-6; possibly TRBD1 for D (5 bases). Trimming removed 0 bases from V and 10 bases from J, with 16 bases in between. Looked up from germline, CDR1 is GTSNPN and CDR2 is SVGIG (reference sequence). This CDR3 spans 15 amino acids. CDR3 DNA sequence: TGTGCCTGGAGTGTACGGGGCAGGGTAAAATCACCCCTCCACTTT. This sequence encodes CAWSVRGRVKSPLHF. The full variable domain, completed using reference TRBV30 and TRBJ1-6, is SQTIHQWPATLVQPVGSPLSLECTVEGTSNPNLYWYRQAAGRGLQLLFYSVGIGQISSEVPQNLSASRPQDRQFILSSKKLLLSDSGFYLCAWSVRGRVKSPLHFGNGTRLTVT.

This clone was picked up one time. This chain uses TRBV15 with TRBJ1-2, with D uncertain. The ends were cut back, 3 bases at V and 6 bases at J, with 8 bases in the middle. The CDR3 is made up of 12 amino acids. Germline loops: CDR1 LNHNV, CDR2 YYDKDF (reference sequence). The CDR3 DNA sequence: TGTGCCACCAGCAGTGACCCCCATGGCTACACCTTC. It translates to CATSSDPHGYTF.

The gene calls are TRBV6-5 and TRBJ2-7; D ambiguous. CDR1 and CDR2 (germline): MNHEY, SVGAGI. The CDR3 sequence is 13 residues long. The V gene lost 5 bases and the J gene lost 2 bases, with 10 bases spanning the gap. DNA of the CDR3: TGTGCCAGCAGTCCTGACATTGCCTACGAGCAGTACTTC. It codes for CASSPDIAYEQYF.

The chain couples TRBV6-6 to TRBJ1-2; D is uncertain. V dropped 4 bases and J dropped 4 bases, with 10 bases sitting between them. This CDR3 is built from 13 residues. Per the germline V gene, CDR1 is MNHNY and CDR2 is SVGAGI (reference sequence). CDR3 bases: TGTGCCAGCAGTTTGGAGACAATCTATGGCTACACCTTC. Translated, it gives CASSLETIYGYTF.

V is TRBV5-1 and J is TRBJ1-3, with 9 bases fitting TRBD1. Germline V gives CDR1 SGHRS, CDR2 YFSETQ. The V gene end was trimmed by 4 bases and the J gene end by 4 bases; junction bases not matched to a gene: 9. The CDR3 totals 16 residues. The CDR3: CASSNLQGAAGNTIYF. The DNA of the CDR3 is TGCGCCAGCAGCAACTTACAGGGGGCGGCAGGAAACACCATATATTTT.

The V call is TRBV15, the J call TRBJ2-1; TRBD2 matches 11 bases. Germline V gene data show CDR1 as LNHNV and CDR2 as YYDKDF (reference sequence). The CDR3 sequence is 16 residues long. V dropped 0 bases and J dropped 8; count of bases not matched to a gene: 6. The chain's CDR3 is CATSRDYSGGAHEQFF. In DNA form, the CDR3 reads TGTGCCACCAGCAGAGATTATAGCGGGGGGGCACATGAGCAGTTCTTC. The variable domain in full, with the rest retrieved from reference TRBV15 and TRBJ2-1, is DAMVIQNPRYQVTQFGKPVTLSCSQTLNHNVMYWYQQKSSQAPKLLFHYYDKDFNNEADTPDNFQSRRPNTSFCFLDIRSPGLGDTAMYLCATSRDYSGGAHEQFFGPGTRLTVL.

CDR3 in DNA: TGTGCCAGCAGTGTTGGGGGGATCGGGGAGCTGTTTTTT. It codes for CASSVGGIGELFF. The chain joins TRBV25-1 to TRBJ2-2; tentatively, D is TRBD2 (6 bases). V lost 4 bases and J lost 7, with 10 bases in between. Germline CDR1 reads MGHDK; CDR2 reads SYGVNS. The CDR3 spans 13 residues. Combining the CDR3 with reference TRBV25-1 and TRBJ2-2 gives the whole variable domain EADIYQTPRYLVIGTGKKITLECSQTMGHDKMYWYQQDPGMELHLIHYSYGVNSTEKGDLSSESTVSRIRTEHFPLTLESARPSHTSQYLCASSVGGIGELFFGEGSRLTVL.

This chain links TRBV27 with TRBJ2-7, with 9 bases fitting TRBD2. The trim removed 6 bases at V and 3 bases at J, leaving 6 bases unmatched. Germline loops: CDR1 MNHEY, CDR2 SMNVEV (reference sequence). The CDR3 runs 14 residues. CDR3 amino acids: CASSGLASYYEQYF. The CDR3 coding sequence is TGTGCCAGCAGCGGACTAGCGTCCTACTACGAGCAGTACTTC.

The chain links TRBV6-5 to TRBJ1-2, with a weak D call TRBD1 (6 bases). The CDR3 consists of 15 residues. The germline V gene has CDR1 MNHEY and CDR2 SVGAGI. Trimming stripped 10 bases from V and 1 base from J, with 19 bases between. The CDR3: CATSGLDRHNYGYTF. The CDR3 DNA reads as TGTGCCACCAGCGGGTTAGACAGGCATAACTATGGCTACACCTTC.

The rearrangement links TRBV30 to TRBJ1-3; D is ambiguous. V shed 2 bases and J shed 1 base, with 12 bases lying between them. Germline V gene data show CDR1 as GTSNPN and CDR2 as SVGIG (reference sequence). This CDR3 is built from 15 residues. CDR3 DNA sequence: TGTGCCTGGAGTTTGGACCGTGTATCTGGAAACACCATATATTTT. Translated: CAWSLDRVSGNTIYF.

J is TRBJ2-1 and V is TRBV3-1 (or the pseudogene TRBV3-2); D not certain. CDR1 and CDR2 from the germline V gene are LGHDT and YNNKEL (reference sequence). This CDR3 is built from 16 residues. V dropped 3 bases and J dropped 1 base, with 13 bases sitting between them. The CDR3 protein is CASSHGQRLSYNEQFF. The CDR3 DNA follows: TGTGCCAGCAGCCATGGTCAGCGCTTATCCTACAATGAGCAGTTCTTC.

The chain employs TRBV7-9 and TRBJ1-2, with D unresolved. V was trimmed by 3 bases and J by 1 base, leaving 0 bases between them. Germline V lookup: CDR1 SEHNR, CDR2 FQNEAQ (reference sequence). The length of the CDR3 is 11 residues. CDR3 region: CASSFNYGYTF. The CDR3 DNA follows: TGTGCCAGCAGCTTTAACTATGGCTACACCTTC.

This chain links TRBV9 with TRBJ2-2; perhaps D is TRBD1 or TRBD2 (7 bases each). With 4 bases removed from V and 2 bases from J, the gap between germline ends came to 18 bases. In germline, CDR1 is SGDLS, CDR2 YYNGEE. The CDR3 runs to 17 residues. CDR3 region: CASSPRQGGLNTGELFF. DNA for the CDR3: TGTGCCAGCAGCCCCCGGCAGGGGGGGTTAAACACCGGGGAGCTGTTTTTT.

The chain links TRBV9 to TRBJ1-3; D may be TRBD1 (5 bases). The CDR3 runs to 15 residues. Trimming pared 0 bases from V and 4 bases from J, leaving 11 bases between. Germline CDR1 SGDLS, CDR2 YYNGEE. This CDR3 reads CASSVESGRGNTIYF. The CDR3 bases are TGTGCCAGCAGCGTAGAGTCAGGGAGGGGAAACACCATATATTTT.

This chain connects TRBV28 to TRBJ1-5; D call uncertain. V lost 6 bases and J 6 bases, leaving 9 bases between the germline ends. The CDR3 sequence is 12 residues long. CDR1 is MDHEN, CDR2 SYDVKM, per germline. The CDR3 bases are TGTGCCAGCAGGGGAGGTTTTCAGCCCCAGCATTTT. It codes for CASRGGFQPQHF.

The chain joins TRBV10-2 to TRBJ2-1; TRBD2 is a possible D gene (6 bases). Per the germline V gene, CDR1 is WSHSY and CDR2 is SAAADI. The CDR3 has 17 amino acids. Deletions cut 0 bases from V and 5 bases from J, with 17 bases between. The CDR3 reads CASSESLAGTDHNEQFF. For the CDR3, the DNA is TGCGCCAGCAGTGAGTCGCTGGCGGGGACGGATCACAATGAGCAGTTCTTC.

The CDR3 region has the DNA TGTGCCAGCAGCCCCTCGGGGGTCTATGGCTACACCTTC. It is translated as CASSPSGVYGYTF. V and J are TRBV27 and TRBJ1-2, with D possibly being TRBD1 (5 bases). V was shortened by 6 bases and J by 4 bases, with 12 bases between the two germline ends. The CDR3 runs 13 residues. The germline V gene encodes CDR1 MNHEY and CDR2 SMNVEV (reference sequence).

This clone was counted a few times. The rearrangement links TRBV24-1 to TRBJ2-1; unclear D gene. From germline, CDR1 is KGHDR and CDR2 SFDVKD. V lost 3 bases and J lost 5, with 13 bases in between. This CDR3 comprises 15 residues. The CDR3 loop reads CATSDPWGKHNEQFF. The CDR3 coding sequence is TGTGCCACCAGTGATCCGTGGGGAAAGCACAATGAGCAGTTCTTC.

The gene calls are TRBV28 and TRBJ2-1; D tentatively reads TRBD1 or TRBD2 (6 bases each). The germline gives CDR1 MDHEN, CDR2 SYDVKM. The CDR3 spans 18 residues. V shed 6 bases and J shed 0 bases, with 21 bases lying between them. CDR3 loop: CASRVVVGGPSSYNEQFF. DNA of the CDR3: TGTGCCAGCAGGGTCGTCGTTGGGGGGCCTAGCTCCTACAATGAGCAGTTCTTC.